This section outlines one T cell receptor beta chain sequence together with its context. Its target is not known. Naive CD4+ cells had CD25+ Tregs removed. Study-wide points: Tumor Treg TCRs overlapped most with tumor naive CD4+ cells.

The trim removed 0 bases at V and 11 bases at J, leaving 3 bases unmatched. Per the germline V gene, CDR1 is LGHDT and CDR2 is YNNKEL (reference sequence). This CDR3 spans 12 amino acids. TCRdb independently ran MiXCR on the 5' RACE reads; one entry per CDR3 protein. The sample contains 62,000 or so distinct CDR3 sequences, 30% of which appear only once. The sample taken for sequencing was tumor-infiltrating naive CD4+ T cells sorted from the breast tumor. Indicated subset: naive CD4+ T cells, CD4+CD45RA+CD25-. The gene calls are TRBV3-1 and TRBJ1-1, with TRBD1 matching 7 bases. This receptor was taken from a female donor with breast cancer. CDR3 sequence (DNA): TGTGCCAGCAGCCAAGAAAGGACAGGCGCTTTCTTT. Translation: CASSQERTGAFF. The variable domain in full, with the rest retrieved from reference TRBV3-1 and TRBJ1-1, is DTAVSQTPKYLVTQMGNDKSIKCEQNLGHDTMYWYKQDSKKFLKIMFSYNNKELIINETVPNRFSPKSPDKAHLNLHINSLELGDSAVYFCASSQERTGAFFGQGTRLTVV.